The text below deals with one T cell receptor beta chain. What antigen it recognizes has not been identified. No qualities accompany the bases; no much larger clone lies one base away. At the DNA level, this CDR3 is encoded by other sequences in the same sample as well. The data were obtained in a study of T cell responses to AZD1222 COVID-19 vaccine (dated by TCRdb to about 2021). With regard to the full study: AZD1222 recipients given second doses at about 4 weeks or at about 12 weeks were pooled, since spike-specific TCR depth and breadth were not found to differ between the two schedules. A total of approximately 240 trial participants underwent TCR sequencing, of whom about 200 received two doses of AZD1222 and around 25 received two doses of the MenACWY control vaccine. Trial participants were enrolled by age into subgroups of 18-55, 56-69 and 70-plus years, and roughly 150, 30 and 60 TCR-sequenced participants, respectively, were included in these subgroups.

The time point label for this specimen denotes: baseline before first vaccination. The vaccinee samples were drawn from two UK trials, COV001 and COV002, one of which was a single-blind randomized controlled phase 2/3 trial testing AZD1222 (ChAdOx1 nCoV-19) in healthy adults. For TCRbeta chain sequencing, PBMC samples from trial participants were taken at day 0 and at day 28 after the second dose. The CDR3 regions of human TCRbeta chains were subjected to immunosequencing. Per the source publication's procedure: Repertoire TCRs were matched against a reference library of SARS-CoV-2-specific TCRs generated with the MIRA antigen-specificity platform. Breadth meant the fraction of unique TCRs that were SARS-CoV-2-associated, whereas depth meant the fraction of total T cells that were SARS-CoV-2-associated. Using the MIRA data, every spike-specific TCR was mapped to the spike region that the TCR reacted to and assigned to either a CD4 or a CD8 class. Log10-transformed breadth and depth values were compared by one-way ANOVA with Sidak's multiple comparisons tests. This is the immuneACCESS table as TCRdb keeps it, with only in-frame sequences that have V and J called. A part of the clones is gone; compared with another copy, unresolved V genes explain less than half, and the rest is unexplained. The V and J calls and clone size were taken over from that table, and D and trimming were inferred from the DNA. The sample table shows 150,000 to 180,000 clones, and about 88% are seen once. The top ten hold around 3.2% of the sample.

V is trimmed back by 4 bases and J by 2 bases, and the junction contains 2 bases that no gene match accounts for. The CDR3 starts with the cysteine, ends with the phenylalanine, and has 14 residues. The DNA shown is the 42-base CDR3, in frame from base 1. Sequences SNHLY (CDR1) and FYNNEI (CDR2) are obtained from the germline V gene. Overall results and qualifications from the work: The whole spike protein was spanned by vaccine-associated CD4 TCRs, and dominant responses were seen in regions 160-218 and 743-854. Most participants were white British and females outnumbered males, and the authors suggested that clonal diversity may have been underestimated. After two AZD1222 doses, spike-specific TCR breadth and depth were significantly higher than at day 0 and than in MenACWY recipients. Because no day 14 peak-response samples were available, repertoires were characterized only after the peak T cell response. In the small 56-69-year group, the increase in depth fell short of significance, most likely because of low power. Conclusions about previously exposed vaccinees are limited because only five or six AZD1222 recipients were SARS-CoV-2 seropositive at baseline. Nearly half of unique spike-specific TCRs reportedly recognized epitopes outside regions mutated in the B.1.351 and B.1.1.7 variants.

This receptor was obtained from an adult in good health. In this chain, TRBV2 is recombined with TRBJ1-5, and 7 bases in between align with TRBD1. Sequences were derived from peripheral blood, sampled on day 0 of AZD1222 vaccination. The CDR3 has the sequence CASSGTGGNQPQHF. The bases read TGTGCCAGCAGTGGGACAGGAGGCAATCAGCCCCAGCATTTT. When the CDR3 is completed using the reference TRBV2 and TRBJ1-5 genes on either side, the full variable domain is EPEVTQTPSHQVTQMGQEVILRCVPISNHLYFYWYRQILGQKVEFLVSFYNNEISEKSEIFDDQFSVERPDGSNFTLKIRSTKLEDSAMYFCASSGTGGNQPQHFGDGTRLSIL.